A selection of T cell receptor beta chains follows, all from one sample in a study of OX40 agonist ivuxolimab in advanced cancers. Sequencing used immunoSEQ multiplex PCR; TCRdb keeps in-frame clones, though not all of them. The sample includes 20,000 to 30,000 clones, approximately 90% of them seen just once. Sample: CD4+ or CD8+ T cells sorted from blood, taken in a trial of the OX40 agonist ivuxolimab. Receptors originate from an adult with an advanced solid tumor such as melanoma, head and neck, liver or kidney cancer. Both conserved end residues are part of each CDR3. Fields, in order: V gene, J gene, CDR3 protein.

v_call: TRBV29-1; j_call: TRBJ2-2; cdr3_aa: CSVGLAGATRGTGELFF
v_call: TRBV6-5; j_call: TRBJ1-2; cdr3_aa: CASSYATGFYGYTF
v_call: TRBV10-3; j_call: TRBJ2-5; cdr3_aa: CAISVKSQEETQYF
v_call: TRBV10-1; j_call: TRBJ2-7; cdr3_aa: CASSDRHTYEQYF
v_call: TRBV4-1; j_call: TRBJ2-2; cdr3_aa: CASSQDRSRRLTGELFF
v_call: TRBV28; j_call: TRBJ1-1; cdr3_aa: CASSWTGWGTEAFF
v_call: TRBV7-2; j_call: TRBJ2-3; cdr3_aa: CASSPRLVQGTQYF
v_call: TRBV7-6; j_call: TRBJ2-1; cdr3_aa: CASSAGTGGNEQFF
v_call: TRBV6-5; j_call: TRBJ1-4; cdr3_aa: CASSLAWGVGEKLFF
v_call: TRBV27; j_call: TRBJ1-6; cdr3_aa: CASTQTSSYNSPLHF
v_call: TRBV11-3; j_call: TRBJ2-5; cdr3_aa: CASSPGGADQETQYF
v_call: TRBV5-1; j_call: TRBJ2-1; cdr3_aa: CASLVLPGASNEQFF
v_call: TRBV30; j_call: TRBJ1-6; cdr3_aa: CAWNSRPDNSPLHF
v_call: TRBV11-3; j_call: TRBJ1-2; cdr3_aa: CASEGPRSYGYTF
v_call: TRBV6-5; j_call: TRBJ2-1; cdr3_aa: CASKTSGYNEQFF
v_call: TRBV5-1; j_call: TRBJ2-2; cdr3_aa: CASSLGLAGGLRQNTGELFF
v_call: TRBV7-9; j_call: TRBJ2-1; cdr3_aa: CASRGLAGDYNEQFF
v_call: TRBV5-6; j_call: TRBJ1-5; cdr3_aa: CASSLGTGVVQPQHF
v_call: TRBV4-2; j_call: TRBJ2-3; cdr3_aa: CASSQSDTQYF
v_call: TRBV29-1; j_call: TRBJ1-2; cdr3_aa: CSVAPQLFDVGYTF
v_call: TRBV6-5; j_call: TRBJ1-3; cdr3_aa: CASTYQPGNTIYF
v_call: TRBV6-5; j_call: TRBJ2-1; cdr3_aa: CASRLLAMGYNEQFF
v_call: TRBV5-1; j_call: TRBJ2-3; cdr3_aa: CASSLTGQGLADTQYF
v_call: TRBV7-2; j_call: TRBJ2-6; cdr3_aa: CASSWTHGGANVLTF
v_call: TRBV19; j_call: TRBJ1-3; cdr3_aa: CASSMSGYSGNTIYF
v_call: TRBV7-6; j_call: TRBJ2-2; cdr3_aa: CASSLVQGENTGELFF
v_call: TRBV27; j_call: TRBJ1-3; cdr3_aa: CASSFVRGPGNTIYF
v_call: TRBV19; j_call: TRBJ1-1; cdr3_aa: CASSPIQGAGTEAFF
v_call: TRBV9; j_call: TRBJ2-2; cdr3_aa: CASSKGTGELFF
v_call: TRBV5-4; j_call: TRBJ1-2; cdr3_aa: CASSRTGLFYGYTF
v_call: TRBV6-1; j_call: TRBJ2-5; cdr3_aa: CASSPAETQYF
v_call: TRBV11-1; j_call: TRBJ1-1; cdr3_aa: CASSLDLGTEAFF
v_call: TRBV29-1; j_call: TRBJ1-1; cdr3_aa: CSVRGHDGTEAFF
v_call: TRBV18; j_call: TRBJ1-4; cdr3_aa: CASSPGEKLFF
v_call: TRBV6-7; j_call: TRBJ2-7; cdr3_aa: CASSYSSSGAAYEQYF
v_call: TRBV21-1; j_call: TRBJ2-3; cdr3_aa: CASSKVPRRDRGIDTQYF
v_call: TRBV4-3; j_call: TRBJ1-4; cdr3_aa: CASSQVRAEKLFF
v_call: TRBV7-9; j_call: TRBJ1-3; cdr3_aa: CASSLGRGKGGSGNTIYF
v_call: TRBV7-9; j_call: TRBJ1-1; cdr3_aa: CASSPGEGARNTEAFF
v_call: TRBV6-1; j_call: TRBJ1-6; cdr3_aa: CASSGSTGSNSPLHF
v_call: TRBV18; j_call: TRBJ1-1; cdr3_aa: CASSLLRGRGDTEAFF
v_call: TRBV27; j_call: TRBJ2-2; cdr3_aa: CASSSLPGLSSGELFF
v_call: TRBV7-2; j_call: TRBJ2-6; cdr3_aa: CASSLGPSGANVLTF
v_call: TRBV5-8; j_call: TRBJ2-1; cdr3_aa: CASSLGGAGEQFF
v_call: TRBV6-5; j_call: TRBJ2-7; cdr3_aa: CASSYSRGQGYEQYF
v_call: TRBV18; j_call: TRBJ2-1; cdr3_aa: CASSPLVRDEQFF
v_call: TRBV9; j_call: TRBJ1-5; cdr3_aa: CARKMDRGAHQPQHF
v_call: TRBV11-1; j_call: TRBJ2-1; cdr3_aa: CASSLAREGTSGINEQFF
v_call: TRBV6-1; j_call: TRBJ2-5; cdr3_aa: CASSDTGYQETQYF
v_call: TRBV19; j_call: TRBJ2-6; cdr3_aa: CASSMTGLDRSGANVLTF
v_call: TRBV29-1; j_call: TRBJ2-5; cdr3_aa: CSVILLAGVETQYF
v_call: TRBV2; j_call: TRBJ1-1; cdr3_aa: CASRGTGGNTEAFF
v_call: TRBV28; j_call: TRBJ2-1; cdr3_aa: CASGMVSSYNEQFF
v_call: TRBV7-9; j_call: TRBJ1-6; cdr3_aa: CASSLDSNYNSPLHF
v_call: TRBV7-2; j_call: TRBJ2-7; cdr3_aa: CASTTSGGAYSSYEQYF
v_call: TRBV11-2; j_call: TRBJ2-3; cdr3_aa: CASSSRPSDTQYF
v_call: TRBV6-6; j_call: TRBJ1-5; cdr3_aa: CASRDPDRVDQPQHF
v_call: TRBV30; j_call: TRBJ1-1; cdr3_aa: CAGDRAMNTEAFF
v_call: TRBV4-3; j_call: TRBJ2-3; cdr3_aa: CASSQDGRSTDTQYF
v_call: TRBV28; j_call: TRBJ2-1; cdr3_aa: CASSLSVRGPSYNEQFF